The clone carrying this T cell receptor (beta chain) was seen at least ten times. Its antigen is still unknown. This specimen belongs to a study of T cells in Graves' hyperthyroidism and ophthalmopathy. The V and J ends lost 1 base and 0 bases respectively, with 10 bases between them. CDR1 DFQATT and CDR2 SNEGSKA come from the germline V gene (reference sequence). The CDR3 length is 15 residues. Study-wide results and limits: Blood also carried most thyroid clonotypes expanded above 0.001. Researchers report that a 13 V-J model separated ophthalmopathy from stable hyperthyroidism.

The authors obtained PBMCs from about 9 ml of fresh peripheral blood. RNA transcripts yielded amplified TCR beta CDR3 regions. An initial round of RT-PCR targeting the TCR CDR3 relied on the HTBI primer set. TCRdb recomputed calls from the multiplex PCR reads with MiXCR, one row per CDR3 protein. The data contain approximately 370,000 distinct CDR3 sequences, roughly a sixth of them singletons. The sequencing input was blood. V and J are TRBV20-1 and TRBJ2-1; no reliable D call. This clonotype originated in a woman in her 30s with Graves' hyperthyroidism that later progressed to Graves' ophthalmopathy. This chain's CDR3 is CSARAPGVSYNEQFF. The DNA of the CDR3 is TGCAGTGCTAGAGCCCCTGGCGTCTCCTACAATGAGCAGTTCTTC.